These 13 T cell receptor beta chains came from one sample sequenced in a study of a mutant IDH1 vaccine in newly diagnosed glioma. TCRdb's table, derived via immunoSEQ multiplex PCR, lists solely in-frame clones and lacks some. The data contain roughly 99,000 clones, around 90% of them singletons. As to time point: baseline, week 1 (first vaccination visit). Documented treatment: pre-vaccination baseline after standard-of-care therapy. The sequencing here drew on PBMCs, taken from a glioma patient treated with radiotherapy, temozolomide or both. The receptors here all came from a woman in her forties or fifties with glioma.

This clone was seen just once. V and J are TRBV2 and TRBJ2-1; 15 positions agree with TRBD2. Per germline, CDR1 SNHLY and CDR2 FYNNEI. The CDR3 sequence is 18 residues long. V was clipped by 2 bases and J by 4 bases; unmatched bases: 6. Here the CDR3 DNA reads TGTGCCAGCAGTGAATGGGGACTAGCGGGAGGCCTTTACAATGAGCAGTTCTTC. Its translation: CASSEWGLAGGLYNEQFF.

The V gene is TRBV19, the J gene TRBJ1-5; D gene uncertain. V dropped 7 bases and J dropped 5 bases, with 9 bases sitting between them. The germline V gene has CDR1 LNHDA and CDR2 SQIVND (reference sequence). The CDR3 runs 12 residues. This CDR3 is CASTLGYQPQHF. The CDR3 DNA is TGTGCCAGTACCCTTGGATATCAGCCCCAGCATTTT. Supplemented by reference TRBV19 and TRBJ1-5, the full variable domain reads DGGITQSPKYLFRKEGQNVTLSCEQNLNHDAMYWYRQDPGQGLRLIYYSQIVNDFQKGDIAEGYSVSREKKESFPLTVTSAQKNPTAFYLCASTLGYQPQHFGDGTRLSIL.

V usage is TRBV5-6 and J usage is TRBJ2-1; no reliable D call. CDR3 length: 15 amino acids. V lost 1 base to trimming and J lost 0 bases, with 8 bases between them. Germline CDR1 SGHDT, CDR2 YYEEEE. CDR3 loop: CASSLLQISYNEQFF. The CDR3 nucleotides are TGTGCCAGCAGCTTGCTGCAAATCTCCTACAATGAGCAGTTCTTC.

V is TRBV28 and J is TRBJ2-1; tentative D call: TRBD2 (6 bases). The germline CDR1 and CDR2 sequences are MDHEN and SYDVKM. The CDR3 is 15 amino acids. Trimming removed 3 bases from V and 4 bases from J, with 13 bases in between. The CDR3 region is CASSLGTGGYNEQFF. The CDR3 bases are TGTGCCAGCAGTTTGGGGACCGGGGGTTACAATGAGCAGTTCTTC.

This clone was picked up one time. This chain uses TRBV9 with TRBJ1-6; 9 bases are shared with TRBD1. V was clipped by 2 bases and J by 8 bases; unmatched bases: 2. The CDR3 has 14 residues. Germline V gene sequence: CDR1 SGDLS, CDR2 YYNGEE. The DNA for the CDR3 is TGTGCCAGCAGCGTCCGGACAGGGGATTCACCCCTCCACTTT. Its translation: CASSVRTGDSPLHF.

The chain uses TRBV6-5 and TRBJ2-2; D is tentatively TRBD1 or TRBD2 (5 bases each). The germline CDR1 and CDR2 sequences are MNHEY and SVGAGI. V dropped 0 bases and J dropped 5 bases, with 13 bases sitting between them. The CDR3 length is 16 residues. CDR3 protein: CASSYSRAGSTGELFF. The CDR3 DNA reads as TGTGCCAGCAGTTACTCGAGGGCAGGGTCGACCGGGGAGCTGTTTTTT.

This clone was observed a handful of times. The CDR3 reads CASSLGQGRTGELFF. DNA for the CDR3: TGTGCCAGCAGCTTAGGACAGGGGAGGACCGGGGAGCTGTTTTTT. The chain employs TRBV11-3 and TRBJ2-2; TRBD1 matches at 8 bases. After removal of 1 base from V and 5 bases from J, the junction contained 3 bases not matched to a gene. The CDR3 is 15 residues long. Germline V gene lookup returns CDR1 SGHNT and CDR2 YENEEA.

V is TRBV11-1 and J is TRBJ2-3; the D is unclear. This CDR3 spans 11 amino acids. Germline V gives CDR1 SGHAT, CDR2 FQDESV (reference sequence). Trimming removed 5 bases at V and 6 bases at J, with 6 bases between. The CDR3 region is CASSLGDTQYF. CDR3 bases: TGTGCCAGCAGCCTGGGGGATACGCAGTATTTT.

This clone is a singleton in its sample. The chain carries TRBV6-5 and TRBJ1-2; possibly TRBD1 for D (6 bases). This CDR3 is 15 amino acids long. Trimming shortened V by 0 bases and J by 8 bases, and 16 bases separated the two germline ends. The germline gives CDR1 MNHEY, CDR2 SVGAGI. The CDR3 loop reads CASSYSWDTPEGYTF. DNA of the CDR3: TGTGCCAGCAGTTACTCTTGGGACACCCCGGAGGGCTACACCTTC.

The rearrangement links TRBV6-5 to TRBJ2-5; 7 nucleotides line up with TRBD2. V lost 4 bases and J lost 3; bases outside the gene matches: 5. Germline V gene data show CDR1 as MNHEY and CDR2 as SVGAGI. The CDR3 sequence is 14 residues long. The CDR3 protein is CASSLEGGKETQYF. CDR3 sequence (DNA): TGTGCCAGCAGTTTGGAGGGAGGGAAAGAGACCCAGTACTTC.

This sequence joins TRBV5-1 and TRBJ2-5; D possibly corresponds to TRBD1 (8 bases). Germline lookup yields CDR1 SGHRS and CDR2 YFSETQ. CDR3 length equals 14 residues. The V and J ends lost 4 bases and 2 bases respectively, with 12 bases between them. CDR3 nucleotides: TGCGCCAGCAGCCCACAGGGGGGGCAAGAGACCCAGTACTTC. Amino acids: CASSPQGGQETQYF. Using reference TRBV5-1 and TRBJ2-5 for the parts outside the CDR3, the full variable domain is KAGVTQTPRYLIKTRGQQVTLSCSPISGHRSVSWYQQTPGQGLQFLFEYFSETQRNKGNFPGRFSGRQFSNSRSEMNVSTLELGDSALYLCASSPQGGQETQYFGPGTRLLVL.

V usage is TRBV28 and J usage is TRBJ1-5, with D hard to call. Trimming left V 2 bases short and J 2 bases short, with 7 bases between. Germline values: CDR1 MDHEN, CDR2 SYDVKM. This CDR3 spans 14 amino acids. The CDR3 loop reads CASSLGRGNQPQHF. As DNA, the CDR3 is TGTGCCAGCAGTTTAGGGCGGGGCAATCAGCCCCAGCATTTT.

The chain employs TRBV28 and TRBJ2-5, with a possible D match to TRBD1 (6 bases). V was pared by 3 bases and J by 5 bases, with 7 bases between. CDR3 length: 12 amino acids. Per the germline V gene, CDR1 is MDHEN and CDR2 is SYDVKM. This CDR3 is CASSLRGETQYF. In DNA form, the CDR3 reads TGTGCCAGCAGTTTGAGGGGGGAGACCCAGTACTTC.